This T cell receptor (beta chain) appears in the sequencing data of a study of PD-1 blockade in classical Hodgkin lymphoma. The table came from immunoSEQ multiplex PCR; TCRdb's copy has only in-frame clones and leaves some out. Of about 28,000 clones in the sample, over 75% were seen once. V gave up 5 bases and J gave up 2 bases, with 13 bases separating them. The germline gives CDR1 SGHKS, CDR2 YYEKEE (reference sequence). This CDR3 comprises 14 residues. Time point in this sample: cycle 4 day 1 (C4D1), after 6 weeks of nivolumab. Every one of the patients relapsed after autologous stem cell transplantation (brentuximab vedotin exposure was variable). CD4+ T cells were purified from thawed PBMCs by negative selection.

The starting material was CD4+ T cells from blood, obtained before the fourth cycle of nivolumab. This receptor was identified in a human donor with classical Hodgkin lymphoma. The gene calls are TRBV5-5 and TRBJ1-1; weak D call: TRBD1 (5 bases). For the CDR3, the DNA is TGTGCCAGCAGGTCGACAGTCATAAACACTGAAGCTTTCTTT. Protein product: CASRSTVINTEAFF.